The 31 T cell receptor beta chains in this list originate from one sample, sequenced in a study of blood T cell repertoires in COVID-19. Method: immunoSEQ multiplex PCR; TCRdb's copy keeps in-frame clones and lacks some. Of approximately 230,000 clones in the sample, approximately 80% were seen once. Sequencing was carried out using peripheral blood. The receptor source for this set is an elderly woman with active or convalescent COVID-19.

The chain uses TRBV7-9 and TRBJ1-3; D may be TRBD1 (6 bases). Per the germline V gene, CDR1 is SEHNR and CDR2 is FQNEAQ (reference sequence). Deletions cut 6 bases from V and 3 bases from J, with 12 bases between. The CDR3 is 14 residues long. CDR3 amino acids: CASRSQGHGNTIYF. As DNA, the CDR3 is TGTGCCAGCAGAAGCCAGGGACATGGAAACACCATATATTTT. The entire variable domain, with the rest obtained from reference TRBV7-9 and TRBJ1-3, is as follows: DTGVSQNPRHKITKRGQNVTFRCDPISEHNRLYWYRQTLGQGPEFLTYFQNEAQLEKSRLLSDRFSAERPKGSFSTLEIQRTEQGDSAMYLCASRSQGHGNTIYFGEGSWLTVV.

The gene calls are TRBV6-4 and TRBJ2-1; tentatively, D is TRBD2 (6 bases). Deletions cut 1 base from V and 6 bases from J, with 16 bases between. The CDR3 covers 16 residues. Germline CDR1 is MRHNA and CDR2 is SNTAGT. The CDR3 DNA reads as TGTGCCAGCAGTGACTGGGACCGCGGGATGGTCAATGAGCAGTTCTTC. Translating gives CASSDWDRGMVNEQFF.

The rearrangement joins TRBV11-2 to TRBJ2-7, with TRBD2 as a possible D gene (5 bases). The CDR3 extends over 15 amino acids. V lost 1 base and J lost 4, with 14 bases in between. CDR1 and CDR2 from the germline V gene are SGHAT and FQNNGV. CDR3 amino acids: CASSLGPFSGYEQYF. For the CDR3, the DNA is TGTGCCAGCAGCTTAGGCCCGTTCTCGGGATACGAGCAGTACTTC.

The chain uses TRBV6-1 and TRBJ1-3; D is unclear. CDR1 MNHNS and CDR2 SASEGT come from the germline V gene. Trimming left V 0 bases short and J 0 bases short, with 6 bases between. This CDR3 is built from 15 residues. The CDR3 nucleotides are TGTGCCAGCAGTGAAGCTTACAGCTCTGGAAACACCATATATTTT. Protein sequence: CASSEAYSSGNTIYF.

Only one count was recorded for this clone. The gene calls are TRBV5-1 and TRBJ2-3; maybe TRBD2 (6 bases). The CDR3 runs to 16 residues. Germline V CDR1 and CDR2: SGHRS, YFSETQ. V lost 0 bases and J 1 base, leaving 12 bases between the germline ends. The CDR3 spells CASSLAGDVGTDTQYF. In DNA, the CDR3 is TGCGCCAGCAGCTTGGCGGGGGACGTAGGCACAGATACGCAGTATTTT.

This clone appeared a few times. For the CDR3, the DNA is TGTGCCAGCAGGTTAAACCAGGGTGCCAGTAATGAAAAACTGTTTTTT. This codes for CASRLNQGASNEKLFF. The chain combines TRBV11-2 with TRBJ1-4, with D possibly being TRBD1 (5 bases). The V end lost 6 bases, the J end lost 4 bases, and 18 bases lay between the germline ends. Per germline, CDR1 SGHAT and CDR2 FQNNGV. The CDR3 sequence is 16 residues long.

The gene calls are TRBV6-5 and TRBJ1-2; D ambiguous. The CDR3 runs to 15 residues. Germline-derived CDR1 and CDR2 are MNHEY and SVGAGI. Trimming took off 5 bases at V and 0 bases at J, with 13 bases between the two ends. This chain's CDR3 is CASSPNGVSNYGYTF. Written as DNA, the CDR3 is TGTGCCAGCAGTCCCAACGGGGTCTCTAACTATGGCTACACCTTC.

The CDR3 bases are TGTGCCAGCGGTAACCGGTTGTTCTACGAGCAGTACTTC. This gives the protein CASGNRLFYEQYF. V gene TRBV6-6 combines with J gene TRBJ2-7; D unclear. The CDR3 is 13 amino acids. The V and J ends lost 8 bases and 3 bases respectively, with 14 bases between them. The germline CDR1 and CDR2 sequences are MNHNY and SVGAGI (reference sequence).

The CDR3 loop reads CASSFQGPGYTF. The CDR3 region has the DNA TGTGCCAGCAGCTTCCAGGGGCCGGGCTACACCTTC. The chain combines TRBV5-5 with TRBJ1-2; D may be TRBD1 (6 bases). Trimming removed 2 bases at V and 8 bases at J, with 10 bases between. Germline lookup yields CDR1 SGHKS and CDR2 YYEKEE (reference sequence). This CDR3 has 12 amino acids.

The V call is TRBV28, the J call TRBJ2-1; 14 nucleotides align to TRBD2. The V gene end was trimmed by 11 bases and the J gene end by 10 bases; junction bases not matched to a gene: 10. Germline CDR1 reads MDHEN; CDR2 reads SYDVKM. The CDR3 is made up of 14 amino acids. The CDR3 loop reads CALGLAGGHREQFF. The CDR3 DNA reads as TGTGCCCTTGGACTAGCGGGGGGTCACAGGGAGCAGTTCTTC.

The CDR3 loop is CASSPLSLLTYEQYF. The CDR3 nucleotides are TGTGCCAGCAGTCCCCTATCCTTGCTTACCTACGAGCAGTACTTC. The J gene is TRBJ2-7, the V gene TRBV6-5; D is uncertain. Germline values: CDR1 MNHEY, CDR2 SVGAGI. This CDR3 comprises 15 residues. Trimming removed 5 bases at V and 2 bases at J, with 16 bases between.

The CDR3 is CASSPGGVSGNTIYF. Written as DNA, the CDR3 is TGTGCCAGCAGCCCCGGAGGAGTCTCTGGAAACACCATATATTTT. V is TRBV3-1 (or the pseudogene TRBV3-2) and J is TRBJ1-3; D is undetermined. CDR3 length: 15 amino acids. The V end lost 4 bases, the J end lost 0 bases, and 10 bases lay between the germline ends. Germline V CDR1 and CDR2: LGHDT, YNNKEL (reference sequence).

V is TRBV2 and J is TRBJ2-3, with a tentative D call TRBD1 (5 bases). The germline gives CDR1 SNHLY, CDR2 FYNNEI. Trimming stripped 8 bases from V and 1 base from J, with 13 bases between. The CDR3 has 14 residues. The CDR3 loop is CASVRLGGTDTQYF. Written as DNA, the CDR3 is TGTGCCAGCGTCCGCCTAGGGGGCACAGATACGCAGTATTTT.

This clone was counted a single time. The V and J genes are TRBV29-1 and TRBJ2-4; no clear D gene. This CDR3 region has 13 residues. The ends were cut back, 0 bases at V and 8 bases at J, with 11 bases in the middle. Germline CDR1 SQVTM, CDR2 ANQGSEA. DNA of the CDR3: TGCAGCGTTGAAGAAGATACAGTGGACATTCAGTACTTC. This codes for CSVEEDTVDIQYF.

This chain joins TRBV4-2 and TRBJ2-3; 8 nucleotides agree with TRBD1. Per germline, CDR1 LGHNA and CDR2 YNFKEQ. CDR3 length: 15 amino acids. V shed 6 bases, J shed 0 bases, and the junction held 5 bases outside the gene matches. The DNA of the CDR3 is TGTGCCAGCAGAGGACAGGGTTCTAGCACAGATACGCAGTATTTT. Translating it yields CASRGQGSSTDTQYF.

The chain links TRBV3-1 (or the pseudogene TRBV3-2) to TRBJ2-3; 7 positions agree with TRBD1. CDR1 is LGHDT, CDR2 YNNKEL, per germline (reference sequence). CDR3 length: 13 residues. With V trimmed by 8 bases and J by 5 bases, 7 bases remained unmatched. The CDR3 nucleotides are TGTGCCAGCGGTCACAGGGGCGTAGATACGCAGTATTTT. Residues: CASGHRGVDTQYF.

The gene calls are TRBV19 and TRBJ2-6; no reliable D call. V was shortened by 1 base and J by 1 base, with 11 bases between the two germline ends. Germline loops: CDR1 LNHDA, CDR2 SQIVND (reference sequence). The CDR3 totals 17 residues. In nucleotides, the CDR3 is TGTGCCAGTAGTATAGCCTGGTCCGGGTCTGGGGCCAACGTCCTGACTTTC. Translating it yields CASSIAWSGSGANVLTF.

The sample holds one count of this clone. This chain connects TRBV12-3 or TRBV12-4 to TRBJ1-2; D is unclear. There are 12 residues in the CDR3. With 7 bases removed from V and 8 bases from J, the gap between germline ends came to 14 bases. The CDR3 region is CASTSRQAGYTF. CDR3 DNA sequence: TGTGCCAGCACCTCCCGGCAGGCCGGCTACACCTTC.

The chain joins TRBV28 to TRBJ1-2; 11 bases match TRBD1. Unmatched junction bases numbered 9, after V lost 5 bases and J lost 4 bases. Germline lookup yields CDR1 MDHEN and CDR2 SYDVKM. The CDR3 totals 16 residues. The DNA for the CDR3 is TGTGCCAGCAGTAAATTAAGGACAGGGGGCCTCTATGGCTACACCTTC. Its protein product is CASSKLRTGGLYGYTF.

The J gene is TRBJ2-7, the V gene TRBV6-5, with TRBD1 identical over 7 bases. Germline V gives CDR1 MNHEY, CDR2 SVGAGI. The V gene end was trimmed by 8 bases and the J gene end by 4 bases; junction bases not matched to a gene: 11. The CDR3 extends over 14 amino acids. In DNA, the CDR3 is TGTGCCAGCCTCCGGGACAGTGGATCGTACGAGCAGTACTTC. Translating it yields CASLRDSGSYEQYF.

The chain has TRBV7-2 and TRBJ1-3; TRBD1 aligns across 10 bases. V lost 5 bases and J lost 0; bases outside the gene matches: 13. The CDR3 runs 19 residues. Germline lookup yields CDR1 SGHTA and CDR2 FQGNSA. The chain's CDR3 is CASSRLPPGQGSSGNTIYF. In DNA, the CDR3 is TGTGCCAGCAGCCGCTTGCCCCCGGGACAGGGGAGCTCTGGAAACACCATATATTTT.

The chain recombines TRBV19 with TRBJ1-5, with a possible D match to TRBD1 (6 bases). This CDR3 comprises 12 residues. Germline V gene data show CDR1 as LNHDA and CDR2 as SQIVND (reference sequence). V lost 9 bases and J 8 bases, leaving 14 bases between the germline ends. CDR3 bases: TGTGCCAGCTCCAGGGGTATGGAGCCCCAGCATTTT. Translated, it gives CASSRGMEPQHF.

The CDR3 here is CSVLPFITGELFF. The DNA for the CDR3 is TGCAGCGTACTCCCATTTATCACCGGGGAGCTGTTTTTT. The gene calls are TRBV29-1 and TRBJ2-2, with no clear D. Germline CDR1 SQVTM, CDR2 ANQGSEA. This CDR3 has 13 residues. V lost 6 bases and J lost 4, with 12 bases in between.

About this clone itself: Other DNA sequences in this sample translate to the same CDR3. The rearrangement joins TRBV9 to TRBJ2-3, with 8 bases lining up with TRBD2. V lost 0 bases, J lost 3 bases, and 3 bases stayed unmatched. Looked up from germline, CDR1 is SGDLS and CDR2 is YYNGEE. There are 15 residues in the CDR3. The CDR3 region has the DNA TGTGCCAGCAGCGTAGGAAGCGGGAGTACAGATACGCAGTATTTT. Amino acid sequence: CASSVGSGSTDTQYF.

The CDR3: CASSLAGYGYTF. Here the CDR3 DNA reads TGTGCCAGCAGTTTAGCCGGCTATGGCTACACCTTC. The J gene is TRBJ1-2, the V gene TRBV12-3 or TRBV12-4; D is unclear. The V end lost 0 bases, the J end lost 4 bases, and 3 bases lay between the germline ends. CDR3 length: 12 amino acids.

This chain links TRBV2 with TRBJ1-1; D is ambiguous. Per germline, CDR1 SNHLY and CDR2 FYNNEI. Trimming removed 4 bases at V and 10 bases at J, with 13 bases between. This CDR3 has 12 residues. The CDR3 region is CASSVLPGGAFF. The CDR3 coding sequence is TGTGCCAGCAGTGTCTTACCCGGAGGAGCTTTCTTT.

The sample holds one count of this clone. The chain couples TRBV6-2 or TRBV6-3 to TRBJ1-4; the D is unclear. The CDR3 is 16 amino acids. Germline loops: CDR1 MNHEY, CDR2 SVGEGT. Between the trimmed V and J ends, which lost 6 bases and 5 bases, there was a span of 19 bases. The CDR3 sequence is CASSPPRWRLNEKLFF. The DNA of the CDR3 is TGTGCCAGCAGCCCCCCACGATGGAGGTTGAATGAAAAACTGTTTTTT.

The CDR3 reads CASSTSWWTEAFF. The CDR3 coding sequence is TGTGCCAGCAGCACCAGTTGGTGGACTGAAGCTTTCTTT. J is TRBJ1-1 and V is TRBV7-2, with no clear D. Trimming cost V 5 bases and J 5 bases, with 12 bases left between them. Germline V lookup: CDR1 SGHTA, CDR2 FQGNSA. The CDR3 is 13 amino acids.

The rearrangement uses TRBV14 and TRBJ1-1; D remains ambiguous. The CDR3 totals 16 residues. Between the trimmed V and J ends, which lost 0 bases and 4 bases, there was a span of 15 bases. CDR1 and CDR2 from the germline V gene are SGHDN and FVKESK. Here the CDR3 reads CASSQEVSSFRTEAFF. The CDR3, as DNA: TGTGCCAGCAGCCAAGAGGTCAGTTCTTTTCGCACTGAAGCTTTCTTT.

This clone was observed a handful of times. The chain carries TRBV27 and TRBJ1-6, with 8 bases identical to TRBD1. Trimming took 5 bases from V and 8 from J; bases not matched to a gene: 5. This CDR3 comprises 14 residues. In germline, CDR1 is MNHEY, CDR2 SMNVEV (reference sequence). The CDR3: CASSRQGMYSPLHF. The CDR3 nucleotides read TGTGCCAGCAGTCGACAGGGGATGTATTCACCCCTCCACTTT.

This clone was counted once. V usage is TRBV7-9 and J usage is TRBJ1-1, with a weak D call TRBD1 (5 bases). The CDR3 consists of 15 residues. Germline CDR1 and CDR2: SEHNR and FQNEAQ (reference sequence). V lost 2 bases, J lost 3 bases, and 13 bases lay in between. The chain's CDR3 is CASSLFGGDDTEAFF. The CDR3 coding sequence is TGTGCCAGCAGCTTATTTGGAGGGGACGACACTGAAGCTTTCTTT.